Listed below are T cell receptor beta chains from one sample, sequenced in a study of blood T cell repertoires in COVID-19. Sequencing was performed with immunoSEQ multiplex PCR; in TCRdb, only in-frame clones are kept and a portion is missing. The table shows about 170,000 clones, with around four fifths occurring only once. The sequencing input was PBMCs or T cells enriched from blood (not recorded which). Every receptor here comes from a woman in her fifties or sixties in a cohort exposed to, infected with or recovered from COVID-19 (not recorded which). CDR3s include the opening cysteine and the closing phenylalanine or tryptophan. D genes are given only for firm matches. Size is omitted from some rows. Given values are once, few, many or a class for expanded clones.

16	TRBD2	NA	TRBJ2-5	TRBV18	TGTGCCAGCTCACCACAGACTAGCGGGGTTTTGGAGACCCAGTACTTC	CASSPQTSGVLETQYF
17	TRBD2	few	TRBJ2-7	TRBV3-1/TRBV3-2	TGTGCCAGCAGCCAAGGTCGAGGGACTAGCAGTTCCTACGAGCAGTACTTC	CASSQGRGTSSSYEQYF
13	NA	NA	TRBJ2-5	TRBV5-1	TGCGCCAGCAGCTTACAGGGCCAAGAGACCCAGTACTTC	CASSLQGQETQYF
14	NA	NA	TRBJ2-2	TRBV6-1	TGTGCCAGCAGTGAAGCGCGTTTAACCGGGGAGCTGTTTTTT	CASSEARLTGELFF
14	NA	NA	TRBJ1-5	TRBV15	TGTGCCACCAGCATATCCAGGGACAATCAGCCCCAGCATTTT	CATSISRDNQPQHF
16	TRBD1	NA	TRBJ1-4	TRBV19	TGTGCCAGTAGTATGGTTCGATCGACAGGGAATGAAAAACTGTTTTTT	CASSMVRSTGNEKLFF
15	NA	NA	TRBJ1-5	TRBV2	TGTGCCAGCAGTGAATTCCCAGGGCCCAATCAGCCCCAGCATTTT	CASSEFPGPNQPQHF
15	TRBD1	once	TRBJ1-1	TRBV7-8	TGTGCCAGCAGCCCAGAACAGGGGGCGCAGACTGAAGCTTTCTTT	CASSPEQGAQTEAFF
16	TRBD2	few	TRBJ2-2	TRBV6-6	TGTGCCAGCAGTTATCCCGGGACTAGCGGGAGTCGTGAGCTGTTTTTT	CASSYPGTSGSRELFF
14	NA	NA	TRBJ2-1	TRBV7-3	TGTGCCAGCAGCCCAGCGGGTGAAAGGAATGAGCAGTTCTTC	CASSPAGERNEQFF
14	NA	NA	TRBJ1-6	TRBV19	TGTGCCAGTAGTTTCAGGGGTGGGAATTCACCCCTCCACTTT	CASSFRGGNSPLHF
12	NA	NA	TRBJ1-5	TRBV7-9	TGTGCCAGCAGCTTAGACACCCAGCCCCAGCATTTT	CASSLDTQPQHF
16	TRBD1	NA	TRBJ2-3	TRBV5-5	TGTGCCAGCAGCTTGGGCCGGGACAGAAGCACAGATACGCAGTATTTT	CASSLGRDRSTDTQYF